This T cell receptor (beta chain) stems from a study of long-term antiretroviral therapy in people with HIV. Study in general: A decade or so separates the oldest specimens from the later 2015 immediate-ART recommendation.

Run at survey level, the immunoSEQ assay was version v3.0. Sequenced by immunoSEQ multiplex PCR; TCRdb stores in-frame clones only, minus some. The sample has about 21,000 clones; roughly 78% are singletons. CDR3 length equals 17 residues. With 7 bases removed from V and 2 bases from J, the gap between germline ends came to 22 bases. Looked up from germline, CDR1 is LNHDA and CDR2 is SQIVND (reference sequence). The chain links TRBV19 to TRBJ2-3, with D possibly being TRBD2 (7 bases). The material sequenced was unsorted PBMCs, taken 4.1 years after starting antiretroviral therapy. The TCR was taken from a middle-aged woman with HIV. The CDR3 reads CASKDGGRKAFTDTQYF. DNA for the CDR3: TGTGCCAGTAAAGACGGGGGGCGCAAGGCCTTCACAGATACGCAGTATTTT.